A selection of T cell receptor beta chains follows, all from one sample in a study of CD8 T cells in Susac syndrome. From the immunoSEQ multiplex PCR reads, TCRdb called clonotypes with MiXCR, one entry per CDR3 protein. In the table there are some 96,000 distinct CDR3 sequences, 90% to 95% of which are singletons. Sequenced: CD4+ T cells from PBMCs. Every receptor here comes from a human donor with Susac syndrome. Each CDR3 is given without its conserved first and last residue. Each record gives: J gene, V gene, CDR3 protein.

>TRBJ2-2|TRBV9
ASSEQGSAGELF
>TRBJ2-7|TRBV7-9
ASSNRDRGNYEQY
>TRBJ1-4|TRBV30
AWKTGAANEKLF
>TRBJ2-1|TRBV7-2
ASSLVGLGSGEQF
>TRBJ2-5|TRBV7-2
ASSFQRTSGGLPRETQY
>TRBJ1-1|TRBV29-1
SVLAATEAF
>TRBJ1-3|TRBV4-1
ASSQASGRGNTIY
>TRBJ1-1|TRBV3-1
ASSRFQTGPNTEAF
>TRBJ1-6|TRBV19
ASSSRHGGNSPLH
>TRBJ2-7|TRBV9
ASSVDEKQY
>TRBJ2-7|TRBV7-2
ASSSGTGGAKPYEQY
>TRBJ1-2|TRBV5-6
ASNPGGGSYT
>TRBJ2-3|TRBV6-4
ASSTAAGGLNTQY
>TRBJ2-5|TRBV7-9
ASSSLDRIQETQY
>TRBJ1-2|TRBV14
ASSQQSSYGYT
>TRBJ2-3|TRBV30
AWTSGVDTQY
>TRBJ2-2|TRBV20-1
SAKGGHTGELF
>TRBJ1-3|TRBV4-1
ASSQEGQGNSGNTIY
>TRBJ1-5|TRBV7-9
ASSFGEVGQPQH
>TRBJ2-7|TRBV7-2
ASSLGVSGEEQY
>TRBJ2-1|TRBV5-1
ASSPGQGFGNEQF
>TRBJ2-7|TRBV29-1
SVERGTGVRYEQY
>TRBJ2-5|TRBV4-1
ASSPGIAGETQY